This entry lists 24 T cell receptor beta chains sequenced from one sample in a study of glioma-infiltrating T cells after dendritic cell vaccination. Time point given: after dendritic cell vaccination, including at tumor progression/relapse. Sequenced by immunoSEQ multiplex PCR; TCRdb stores in-frame clones only, minus some. The table has 98,000 or so clones, 75% to 90% seen once. Sample: blood, taken after dendritic cell vaccination. These receptor sequences come from a human donor with glioblastoma.

The rearrangement links TRBV4-2 to TRBJ2-7; the match to TRBD2 covers 8 bases. J gave up 1 base and V 1 base, and 9 bases lay outside the gene matches. CDR3 size: 17 residues. From germline, CDR1 is LGHNA and CDR2 YNFKEQ. In DNA, the CDR3 is TGTGCCAGCAGCCAAGGAGTTGGCGGGAGGCCATCCTACGAGCAGTACTTC. Amino acid sequence: CASSQGVGGRPSYEQYF.

This chain uses TRBV5-6 with TRBJ2-7, with 8 bases lining up with TRBD1. This CDR3 is built from 15 residues. Germline assignment: CDR1 SGHDT and CDR2 YYEEEE. V was clipped by 4 bases and J by 0 bases; unmatched bases: 6. The CDR3 is CASSGRDRSSYEQYF. CDR3 nucleotide sequence: TGTGCCAGCAGCGGCCGGGACAGGAGCTCCTACGAGCAGTACTTC.

This clone was seen a single time. The chain is built from TRBV19 and TRBJ1-1; 7 bases are a match to TRBD1. The junction had 8 bases not matched to a gene; V was cut back by 6 bases and J by 1 base. Germline V CDR1 and CDR2: LNHDA, SQIVND (reference sequence). The CDR3 totals 15 residues. The CDR3 nucleotides read TGTGCCAGTAGGCTATCCCGGACAGGGAACACTGAAGCTTTCTTT. Its protein product is CASRLSRTGNTEAFF.

The chain combines TRBV11-2 with TRBJ2-1; TRBD2 is a possible D gene (5 bases). From germline, CDR1 is SGHAT and CDR2 FQNNGV. This CDR3 is 15 amino acids long. V lost 0 bases and J lost 3, with 9 bases in between. The CDR3 protein is CASSLETGFYNEQFF. The CDR3 DNA follows: TGTGCCAGCAGCTTAGAGACGGGATTCTACAATGAGCAGTTCTTC.

J is TRBJ1-1 and V is TRBV2; D is ambiguous. The germline CDR1 and CDR2 sequences are SNHLY and FYNNEI. There are 12 residues in the CDR3. The ends were cut back, 7 bases at V and 8 bases at J, with 14 bases in the middle. The CDR3 reads CASTLRTPEAFF. The CDR3 nucleotides are TGTGCCAGCACCCTCCGAACTCCCGAAGCTTTCTTT.

The chain combines TRBV7-2 with TRBJ1-2; D not resolved. The germline CDR1 and CDR2 sequences are SGHTA and FQGNSA. CDR3 length: 15 amino acids. V lost 4 bases and J 1 base, leaving 13 bases between the germline ends. In nucleotides, the CDR3 is TGTGCCAGCAGCTCTGGTCGGCGGGTTAACTATGGCTACACCTTC. It specifies CASSSGRRVNYGYTF. Supplemented by reference TRBV7-2 and TRBJ1-2, the full variable domain reads GAGVSQSPSNKVTEKGKDVELRCDPISGHTALYWYRQSLGQGLEFLIYFQGNSAPDKSGLPSDRFSAERTGGSVSTLTIQRTQQEDSAVYLCASSSGRRVNYGYTFGSGTRLTVV.

V and J are TRBV29-1 and TRBJ2-1; 9 positions match TRBD1. In germline, CDR1 is SQVTM, CDR2 ANQGSEA. The J segment lost 7 bases and the V segment lost 6 bases, leaving 13 bases of the junction unmatched. The CDR3 runs 15 residues. CDR3 protein: CSVKPGTGTINEQFF. CDR3 nucleotides: TGCAGCGTAAAACCCGGGACAGGGACAATAAATGAGCAGTTCTTC.

The chain combines TRBV5-1 with TRBJ2-1; TRBD1 agrees at 7 bases. In germline, CDR1 is SGHRS, CDR2 YFSETQ. This CDR3 has 13 amino acids. V shed 0 bases, J shed 9 bases, and the junction held 3 bases outside the gene matches. CDR3 residues: CASSLVQGFEQFF. In nucleotides, the CDR3 is TGCGCCAGCAGCTTGGTACAGGGGTTTGAGCAGTTCTTC.

The rearrangement links TRBV5-1 to TRBJ1-3, with TRBD1 as a possible D gene (5 bases). The V end was cut by 0 bases, the J end by 0 bases, with 13 bases between. CDR3 length: 17 amino acids. CDR1 is SGHRS and CDR2 is YFSETQ in the germline V gene. In DNA form, the CDR3 reads TGCGCCAGCAGCTTGGGACAGTCTATCGTCTCTGGAAACACCATATATTTT. Translating it yields CASSLGQSIVSGNTIYF.

The chain combines TRBV6-5 with TRBJ2-1, with TRBD2 identical over 9 bases. CDR1 and CDR2 (germline): MNHEY, SVGAGI. V was pared by 5 bases and J by 9 bases, with 11 bases of the junction left unmatched. CDR3 size: 15 residues. CDR3: CASSSPLAGRSEQFF. The CDR3 DNA reads TGTGCCAGCAGTAGCCCGCTAGCGGGAAGGAGTGAGCAGTTCTTC.

There are a few counts of this clone. The chain joins TRBV18 to TRBJ1-4; D call uncertain. With 3 bases removed from V and 8 bases from J, the gap between germline ends came to 13 bases. The length of the CDR3 is 14 residues. Germline V CDR1 and CDR2: KGHSH, LQKENI. CDR3 sequence reads: CASSPPDLCEKLFF. CDR3 nucleotide sequence: TGTGCCAGCTCACCCCCCGATCTATGCGAAAAACTGTTTTTT.

V gene TRBV2 combines with J gene TRBJ1-1; the D is unclear. Per germline, CDR1 SNHLY and CDR2 FYNNEI. This CDR3 contains 13 residues. Trimming left V 4 bases short and J 8 bases short, with 14 bases between. CDR3 nucleotides: TGTGCCAGCAGTGTAATAGGACTGGCGGAAGCTTTCTTT. This gives the protein CASSVIGLAEAFF.

This clone was detected only once. The chain is built from TRBV7-9 and TRBJ1-2, with D tentatively TRBD1 (5 bases). The V end was cut by 5 bases, the J end by 5 bases, with 12 bases between. CDR1 and CDR2 from the germline V gene are SEHNR and FQNEAQ (reference sequence). This CDR3 region has 13 residues. The CDR3 DNA follows: TGTGCCAGCAGCCTCAGGGATGGGTATGGCTACACCTTC. Translating gives CASSLRDGYGYTF.

The chain carries TRBV10-3 and TRBJ2-3, with 7 bases lining up with TRBD2. The CDR3 totals 16 residues. Germline CDR1 reads ENHRY; CDR2 reads SYGVKD. V shed 3 bases and J 4 bases; nucleotides not matched to a gene: 10. The CDR3: CAISDRLAGDPDTQYF. The CDR3 DNA reads as TGTGCCATCAGTGACCGACTAGCTGGGGACCCAGATACGCAGTATTTT.

V is TRBV6-1 and J is TRBJ2-2, with 7 bases aligning to TRBD1. Germline V gene lookup returns CDR1 MNHNS and CDR2 SASEGT. V lost 4 bases to trimming and J lost 5 bases; unmatched junction nucleotides: 7. The CDR3 has 15 residues. CDR3 coding DNA: TGTGCCAGCAGTGCCAGGACAGGATGGACCGGGGAGCTGTTTTTT. Translating it yields CASSARTGWTGELFF.

In the case of this clone: The junction differs from germline at one of its ends, possibly a read error. The V call is TRBV28, the J call TRBJ2-7; 7 positions match TRBD1. The germline V gene encodes CDR1 MDHEN and CDR2 SYDVKM. This CDR3 comprises 13 residues. CDR3 bases: TGTGCCAGCAGCTCCACCGACAGGGTCAATTACTTCTTC. It is translated as CASSSTDRVNYFF.

V usage is TRBV9 and J usage is TRBJ2-1, with TRBD2 identical over 8 bases. J gave up 3 bases and V 0 bases, and 5 bases lay outside the gene matches. The CDR3 runs 16 residues. In germline, CDR1 is SGDLS, CDR2 YYNGEE. The CDR3 DNA sequence: TGTGCCAGCAGCGTAGGGGGTAGCGGGGTCTACAATGAGCAGTTCTTC. This codes for CASSVGGSGVYNEQFF.

This clone appeared a single time. The V call is TRBV30, the J call TRBJ2-5; 9 positions match TRBD1. Unmatched junction bases numbered 15, after V lost 5 bases and J lost 11 bases. The CDR3 extends over 14 amino acids. Germline CDR1 and CDR2: GTSNPN and SVGIG (reference sequence). For the CDR3, the DNA is TGTGCCTGGGGGACCGGGACAGGGAGTCCGGGGCAGTACTTC. It codes for CAWGTGTGSPGQYF.

The rearrangement joins TRBV5-1 to TRBJ1-1; 8 nucleotides line up with TRBD1. This CDR3 has 14 residues. J gave up 1 base and V 4 bases, and 3 bases lay outside the gene matches. Germline V gene lookup returns CDR1 SGHRS and CDR2 YFSETQ. This CDR3 is CASSRGQENTEAFF. In DNA form, the CDR3 reads TGCGCCAGCAGCAGGGGACAGGAGAACACTGAAGCTTTCTTT.

This rearrangement joins TRBV18 to TRBJ2-2; possible D gene TRBD2, 5 bases. V dropped 0 bases and J dropped 4 bases, with 15 bases sitting between them. The CDR3 loop spans 17 amino acids. CDR1 KGHSH and CDR2 LQKENI come from the germline V gene. The CDR3 region has the DNA TGTGCCAGCTCACCACCGGGAGCCGGGTATCGCACCGGGGAGCTGTTTTTT. This codes for CASSPPGAGYRTGELFF.

This clone appeared once. J is TRBJ2-7 and V is TRBV19; D is unclear. CDR1 LNHDA and CDR2 SQIVND come from the germline V gene (reference sequence). The CDR3 runs to 10 residues. Trimming pared 6 bases from V and 2 bases from J, leaving 2 bases between. The CDR3 sequence: CASSAYEQYF. DNA for the CDR3: TGTGCCAGTAGCGCCTACGAGCAGTACTTC.

This clone was counted between two and nine times. This chain links TRBV29-1 with TRBJ2-1; TRBD1 agrees at 7 bases. The trim removed 7 bases at V and 9 bases at J, leaving 9 bases unmatched. This CDR3 has 12 residues. CDR1 and CDR2 (germline): SQVTM, ANQGSEA. The CDR3 coding sequence is TGCAGCGGACGACAGGGAATGGGTGAGCAGTTCTTC. Encoded protein: CSGRQGMGEQFF.

V usage is TRBV2 and J usage is TRBJ1-1; weak D call: TRBD1 (6 bases). The CDR3 is 14 residues long. CDR1 and CDR2 (germline): SNHLY, FYNNEI. V was pared by 4 bases and J by 5 bases, with 14 bases between. CDR3 region: CASSVEGGGTEAFF. Written as DNA, the CDR3 is TGTGCCAGCAGTGTCGAGGGAGGGGGGACTGAAGCTTTCTTT.

The chain recombines TRBV10-2 with TRBJ1-3; D not resolved. Germline CDR1 is WSHSY and CDR2 is SAAADI. This CDR3 is built from 14 residues. V lost 3 bases and J 4 bases, leaving 10 bases between the germline ends. The CDR3 nucleotides read TGCGCCAGCAGTGAAACCCAACAGGGAAACACCATATATTTT. This translates into CASSETQQGNTIYF.